Described below is a single TCR beta chain sequence and its context. Its antigen specificity is not known. Per-base quality was not reported, and no clone a single base away is much larger than it. This record comes from a study of cytomegalovirus exposure and HLA in healthy donors (dated by TCRdb to about 2017). Background on the whole study: In an earlier analysis of about 560 of the donors, 276 Gb of sequence data and 100 million or so unique TCR beta sequences from about 190 million T cells were reported. An early release covering roughly 580 HLA-typed donors comprised about 310 gigabases of sequencing data and around 80 million unique TCR sequences. The study used immunosequencing to profile the T cell repertoires of approximately 690 subjects and linked those repertoires to cytomegalovirus serostatus. HLA typing included class I and class II loci at four-digit resolution. Among the roughly 390 genotyped donors, around 79% belonged to the genetic ancestry cluster associated with self-reported Caucasian donors. In the later analysis, no new phenotypic data were used to find candidate immune exposures; instead, reliance was placed on TCR beta sequences and their occurrence across donors. In a later analysis, previously published TCR beta repertoires from 600 to 850 donors were re-analyzed and high-resolution HLA genotyping was added so that TCR occurrence patterns could be studied. To decide whether each TCR beta V gene segment behaved as functional or pseudogenic, an earlier analysis of fewer than 750 of the donors relied on high-throughput TCR beta sequencing. On average, roughly 250,000 unique TCR beta nucleotide sequences were sequenced per donor among some 420 genotyped donors of the cohort, with 15% to 20% of those sequences being non-productive. About five DR-DQ haplotypes were treated as single units for association and clustering because of strong linkage in the cohort. The number of typed donors differed by locus: 629-630 for A, B, C, DRB1 and DQB1; some 500 for DQA1; fewer than 610 for DPA1; and around 490 for DPB1. To predict cytomegalovirus infection status, the study brought together high-throughput TCR immunosequencing, statistical association of individual TCRs with disease status, and machine learning. Every repertoire in the discovery cohort had been generated on one and the same sequencing platform. Donor age, sex, ethnicity and CMV serostatus were collected together with the repertoire data. The study was designed to test whether signatures of past pathogen exposure could be identified by cataloging public T cell receptors. Besides the first cohort of approximately 710 subjects, a separate validation cohort made up of about 120 different subjects was used. A later genetic analysis used genome-wide SNP genotypes for about 65% of the roughly 700 donors, treating that subset as a discovery cohort. The full study reports these points: The classifier was reported to diagnose cytomegalovirus status with high specificity and sensitivity in both the original and validation cohorts. When HLA alleles, especially DR and DQ, strongly co-occurred, TCR associations were difficult to assign to individual alleles. Linkage disequilibrium might explain the correlated functional status among segregating V segments, but an unknown experimental factor could not be excluded. In a later analysis, most CMV-associated TCR beta chains were found to appear HLA-restricted, with HLA associations seemingly driven largely by CMV exposure. Several of the top co-occurrence clusters appeared to be linked to parvovirus B19, influenza, CMV and Epstein-Barr virus, according to a later analysis. Because counts were too low, roughly 18 rarely observed V segments, including chromosome 9 orphons, were left out of the earlier analysis of 587 of the donors. A later genetic analysis associated a missense DCLRE1C variant with V-gene and J-gene trimming of TCR beta chains, and an independent cohort replicated the association. In a later analysis, TCR association rates were found to vary across HLA loci, with the most associated TCRs seen for DRB1 alleles and the fewest for HLA-C alleles. Some IMGT-functional V segments, including TRBV6-2 and TRBV6-3, could not be distinguished by the 87-base-pair reads and were therefore excluded. A further reported finding was that TCR beta sequences accurately predicted the HLA-A and HLA-B alleles for most subjects in the first cohort. An earlier analysis of around 500 of the donors showed that most TCR beta V segments appeared in productive rearrangements either about 87% or about 30% of the time, which broadly matched IMGT annotations. While some public TCRs were present in many individuals, most TCR sequences turned up only very rarely across donors. It was suggested by the authors that the approach could potentially be generalized to other disease states and immunological phenotypes. At a false discovery rate of 0.05, a later analysis linked some 18,000 TCR beta sequences to specific HLA alleles. The sequencing pipeline was judged likely to have produced a cluster of highly shared sequence variants as a technical artifact. This cohort had only TCR beta chains sequenced, and the lack of alpha or paired-chain data limited which features could be detected. In vitro tests confirmed that a few of the cytomegalovirus-associated TCR beta chains recognize cytomegalovirus antigens. Compared with equally common non-associated chains, HLA-associated TCR beta chains in a later analysis were more clonally expanded and had lower generation probabilities. According to a later genetic analysis, donors in an Asian-associated ancestry cluster had fewer N-insertions in productive TCRs than the approximately 710-donor mean. The study listed 150 to 200 TCR beta chains as associated with cytomegalovirus. The only immune exposure information available for the cohort was CMV serostatus. Roughly uniform sequencing depth across donors was assumed in presence/absence analyses, although this assumption may not hold. Because some donors lacked HLA typing at each locus, the association tests relied only on the typed subset.

The library came from the immunoSEQ multiplex PCR assay. For the multiplex PCR, a mixture combining 60 forward primers for TCR Vbeta segments and 13 reverse primers for TCR Jbeta segments was used. A multiplex PCR assay on genomic DNA amplified the CDR3 region of rearranged TCR beta genes. On the Illumina HiSeq System, the amplified TCR beta libraries were sequenced as 87-base-pair reads. The authors' analysis ran thus. A later analysis counted approximately 74 million unique TCR beta chains across the 550 to 750 repertoires, and 10 million to 12 million of these chains were shared by at least two donors. To remove PCR and sequencing errors, raw reads were error-corrected and collapsed into unique sequences using a nearest-neighbor algorithm that merged closely related sequences. Alignment of CDR3 sequences to IMGT reference sequences was used to assign V, D and J gene segments. Each retained sequence needed at least a six-nucleotide match to both a V gene segment and a J gene segment. Rearrangements were classified as productive when the CDR3 lacked stop codons and remained in frame with V and J, and all other rearrangements were classified as non-productive. CDR3 was defined according to IMGT convention as the region running from the second conserved V-encoded cysteine to the conserved J-encoded phenylalanine. Sequences without an unambiguous match to a single V gene segment were excluded from the earlier analysis of several hundred of the donors. An earlier analysis of under 750 of the donors called V segments functional above 56.7% productive rearrangements and segregating when the between-donor standard deviation exceeded 5%. A statistical classification framework was developed to diagnose cytomegalovirus status using the catalog of TCR beta chain sequences. V and J gene assignment, in a later analysis, came from comparing TCR nucleotide sequences with IMGT/GENE-DB human TR gene sequences. In a later analysis, CDR3 sequences and most-parsimonious VDJ recombination scenarios were assigned using the TCRdist pipeline. A later analysis defined each TCR beta chain by its CDR3 amino acid sequence plus V-gene family, and excluded reads lacking a unique V-gene family. As a way to deal with suspected cross-contamination and a sequencing artifact, a later analysis dropped 500 to 700 nucleotide sequences that were highly shared and had low generation probability. A later analysis calculated a clonal expansion index for each public chain from normalized within-repertoire ranks of inferred template counts. A later analysis computed generation probabilities with a VDJ recombination model fitted to out-of-frame rearrangements, and checked the results against IGoR. A later analysis scored TCR-TCR, TCR-HLA and TCR-CMV co-occurrence with hypergeometric tests, applying a repertoire-size bias correction to TCR pairs. A later analysis estimated false discovery rates by permuting HLA or CMV assignments 20 times. A later analysis grouped co-occurring TCRs with DBSCAN, adding TCRdist sequence similarity when clustering within HLA-allele-positive subsets. Repertoires with fewer than 30,000 or more than 120,000 public chains, plus five repertoires with anomalous nucleotide sharing, were excluded from co-occurrence clustering. TCRdb re-hosts the immuneACCESS table, in-frame sequences only. Its copies lack some clones; in the studies checked, an unresolved V gene accounts for under half of them, and the cause for the rest is not known. That table supplies the V and J calls and clone size; D and trimming were determined from the DNA. The sample profile shows tens of thousands of clones; 85% to 90% of them were found once. The ten most abundant clones make up about 12% of the sample.

The cohort consisted of fewer than 700 healthy bone marrow donors. All cohort members were sampled while nominally healthy, although unrecorded immune exposures were likely present. The donor tested CMV seropositive, placing the donor among the 290 or so seropositive members of the cohort. A peripheral blood sample was collected from each donor, and TCR beta sequencing was performed on peripheral blood mononuclear cells. Genomic DNA extraction from the blood cell samples was performed with the Qiagen DNeasy Blood Extraction Kit. Taken from the germline V gene, the CDR1 and CDR2 loops are SGHDN and FVKESK. The V and J ends are trimmed by 1 base and 4 bases, leaving 7 bases between them. The CDR3 holds 13 amino acids from the cysteine to the phenylalanine. Of all the DNA, just the CDR3 is kept, 39 bases in frame from base 1.

The chain employs TRBV14 and TRBJ1-2; a tentative D match to TRBD1 spans 6 bases. The receptor's source is a woman under 40 in good health and CMV-seropositive. Sequencing used PBMCs. This receptor has the CDR3 CASSQGQVYGYTF. In nucleotides, the sequence is TGTGCCAGCAGCCAAGGACAGGTCTATGGCTACACCTTC.